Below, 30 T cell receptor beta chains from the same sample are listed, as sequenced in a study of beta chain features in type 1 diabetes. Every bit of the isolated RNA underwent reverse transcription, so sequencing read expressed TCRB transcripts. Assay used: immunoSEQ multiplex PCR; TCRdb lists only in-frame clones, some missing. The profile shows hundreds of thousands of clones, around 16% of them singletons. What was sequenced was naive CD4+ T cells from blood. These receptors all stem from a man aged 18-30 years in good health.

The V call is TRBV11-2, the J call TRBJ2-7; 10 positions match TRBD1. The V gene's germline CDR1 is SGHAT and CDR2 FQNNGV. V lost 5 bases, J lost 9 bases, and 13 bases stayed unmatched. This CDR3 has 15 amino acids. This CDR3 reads CASSIPGQGYHGQYF. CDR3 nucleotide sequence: TGTGCCAGCAGCATACCGGGACAGGGGTACCACGGGCAGTACTTC.

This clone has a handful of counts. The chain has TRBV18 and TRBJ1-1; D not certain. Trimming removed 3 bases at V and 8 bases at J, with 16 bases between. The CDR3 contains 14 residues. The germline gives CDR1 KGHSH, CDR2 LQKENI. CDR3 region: CASSPSAPSYEAFF. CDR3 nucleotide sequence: TGTGCCAGCTCACCCTCAGCTCCATCATACGAAGCTTTCTTT.

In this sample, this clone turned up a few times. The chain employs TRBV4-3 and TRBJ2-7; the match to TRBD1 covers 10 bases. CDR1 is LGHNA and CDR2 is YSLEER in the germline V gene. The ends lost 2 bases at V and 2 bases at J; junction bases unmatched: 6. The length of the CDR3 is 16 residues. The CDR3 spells CASSQQGQGMTYEQYF. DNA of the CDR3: TGCGCCAGCAGCCAACAGGGACAGGGGATGACCTACGAGCAGTACTTC.

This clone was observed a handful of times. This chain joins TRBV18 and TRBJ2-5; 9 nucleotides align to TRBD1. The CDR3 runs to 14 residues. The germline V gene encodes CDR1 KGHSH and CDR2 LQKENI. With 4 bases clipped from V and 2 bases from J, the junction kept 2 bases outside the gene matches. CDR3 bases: TGTGCCAGCTCACACGGACAGGGGCAAGAGACCCAGTACTTC. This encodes CASSHGQGQETQYF.

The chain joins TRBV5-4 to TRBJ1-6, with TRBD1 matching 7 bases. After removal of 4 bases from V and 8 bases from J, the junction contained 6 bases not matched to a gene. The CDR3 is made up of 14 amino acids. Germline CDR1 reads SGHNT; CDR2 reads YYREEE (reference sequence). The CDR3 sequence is CASSPTGWDSPLHF. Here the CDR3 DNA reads TGTGCCAGCAGCCCGACAGGGTGGGATTCACCCCTCCACTTT. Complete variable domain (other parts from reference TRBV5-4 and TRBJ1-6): ETGVTQSPTHLIKTRGQQVTLRCSSQSGHNTVSWYQQALGQGPQFIFQYYREEENGRGNFPPRFSGLQFPNYSSELNVNALELDDSALYLCASSPTGWDSPLHFGNGTRLTVT.

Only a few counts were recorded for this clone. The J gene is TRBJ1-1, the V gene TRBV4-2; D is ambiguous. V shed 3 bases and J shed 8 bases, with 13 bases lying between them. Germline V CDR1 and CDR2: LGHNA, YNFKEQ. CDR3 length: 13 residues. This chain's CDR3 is CASSQGSKLEAFF. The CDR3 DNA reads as TGTGCCAGCAGCCAGGGGTCGAAGCTCGAAGCTTTCTTT.

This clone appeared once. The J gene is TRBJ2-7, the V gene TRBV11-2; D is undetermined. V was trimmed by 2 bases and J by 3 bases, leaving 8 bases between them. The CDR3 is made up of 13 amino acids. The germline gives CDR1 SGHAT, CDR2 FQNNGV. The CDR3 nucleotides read TGTGCCAGCAGCTTACCGGACCTCTACGAGCAGTACTTC. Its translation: CASSLPDLYEQYF.

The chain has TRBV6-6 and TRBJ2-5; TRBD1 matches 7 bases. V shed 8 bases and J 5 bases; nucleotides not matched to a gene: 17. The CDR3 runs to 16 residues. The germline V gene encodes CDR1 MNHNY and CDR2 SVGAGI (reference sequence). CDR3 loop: CASGIRGGEPGETQYF. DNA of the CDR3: TGTGCCAGCGGCATAAGAGGGGGCGAGCCGGGGGAGACCCAGTACTTC.

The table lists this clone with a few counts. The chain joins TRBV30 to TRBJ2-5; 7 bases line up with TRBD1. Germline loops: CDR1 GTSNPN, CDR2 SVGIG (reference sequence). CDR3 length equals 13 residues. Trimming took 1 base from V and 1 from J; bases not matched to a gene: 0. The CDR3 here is CAWSGDSQETQYF. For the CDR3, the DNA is TGTGCCTGGAGTGGGGACAGCCAAGAGACCCAGTACTTC.

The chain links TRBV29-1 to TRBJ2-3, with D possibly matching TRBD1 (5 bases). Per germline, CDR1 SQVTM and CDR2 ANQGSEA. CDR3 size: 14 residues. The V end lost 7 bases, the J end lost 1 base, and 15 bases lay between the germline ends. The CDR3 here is CSALFGAGTDTQYF. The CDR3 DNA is TGCAGCGCCCTATTTGGGGCGGGCACAGATACGCAGTATTTT.

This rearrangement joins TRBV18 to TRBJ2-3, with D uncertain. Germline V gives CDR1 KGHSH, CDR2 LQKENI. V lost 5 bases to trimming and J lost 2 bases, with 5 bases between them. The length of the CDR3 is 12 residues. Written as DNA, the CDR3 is TGTGCCAGCTCAAGCAACACAGATACGCAGTATTTT. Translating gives CASSSNTDTQYF. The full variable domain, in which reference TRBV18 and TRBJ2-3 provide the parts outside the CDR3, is NAGVMQNPRHLVRRRGQEARLRCSPMKGHSHVYWYRQLPEEGLKFMVYLQKENIIDESGMPKERFSAEFPKEGPSILRIQQVVRGDSAAYFCASSSNTDTQYFGPGTRLTVL.

The CDR3 loop is CASSPWGVNYEQYF. In DNA form, the CDR3 reads TGTGCCAGCAGCCCCTGGGGGGTAAACTACGAGCAGTACTTC. The rearrangement joins TRBV4-2 to TRBJ2-7; tentative D call: TRBD2 (6 bases). Germline V gene sequence: CDR1 LGHNA, CDR2 YNFKEQ. The CDR3 consists of 14 residues. V lost 4 bases and J lost 3, with 13 bases in between.

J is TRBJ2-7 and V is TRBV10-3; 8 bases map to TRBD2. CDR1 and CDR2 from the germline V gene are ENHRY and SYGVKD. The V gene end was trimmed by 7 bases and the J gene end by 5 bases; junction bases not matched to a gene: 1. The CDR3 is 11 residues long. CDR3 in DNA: TGTGCCATCACCGGGGGGGACGAGCAGTACTTC. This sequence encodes CAITGGDEQYF.

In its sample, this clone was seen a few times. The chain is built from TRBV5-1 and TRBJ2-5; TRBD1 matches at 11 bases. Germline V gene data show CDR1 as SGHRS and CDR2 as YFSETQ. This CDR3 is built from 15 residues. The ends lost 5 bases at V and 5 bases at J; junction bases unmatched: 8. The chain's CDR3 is CASSSGQGAVETQYF. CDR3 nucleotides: TGCGCCAGCAGTTCTGGACAGGGGGCAGTTGAGACCCAGTACTTC.

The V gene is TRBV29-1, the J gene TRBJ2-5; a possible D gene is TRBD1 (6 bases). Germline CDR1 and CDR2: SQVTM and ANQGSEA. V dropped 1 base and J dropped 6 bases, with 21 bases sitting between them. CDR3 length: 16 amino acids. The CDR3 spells CSVEGGTQGHQKTQYF. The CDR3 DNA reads TGCAGCGTTGAAGGTGGAACACAGGGACATCAAAAGACCCAGTACTTC.

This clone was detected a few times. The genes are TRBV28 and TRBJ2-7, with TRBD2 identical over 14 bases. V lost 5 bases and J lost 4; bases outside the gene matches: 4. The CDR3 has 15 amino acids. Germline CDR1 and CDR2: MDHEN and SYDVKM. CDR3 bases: TGTGCCAGCAGTCGACTAGCGGGAGGGCCGTACGAGCAGTACTTC. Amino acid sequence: CASSRLAGGPYEQYF. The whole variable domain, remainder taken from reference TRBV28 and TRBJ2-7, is DVKVTQSSRYLVKRTGEKVFLECVQDMDHENMFWYRQDPGLGLRLIYFSYDVKMKEKGDIPEGYSVSREKKERFSLILESASTNQTSMYLCASSRLAGGPYEQYFGPGTRLTVT.

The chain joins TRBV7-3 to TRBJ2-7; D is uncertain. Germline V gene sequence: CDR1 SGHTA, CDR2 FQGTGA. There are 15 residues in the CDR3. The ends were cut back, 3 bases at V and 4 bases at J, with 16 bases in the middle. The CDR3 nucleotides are TGTGCCAGCAGCTTCAGTAGCCTATCTAATTACGAGCAGTACTTC. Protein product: CASSFSSLSNYEQYF.

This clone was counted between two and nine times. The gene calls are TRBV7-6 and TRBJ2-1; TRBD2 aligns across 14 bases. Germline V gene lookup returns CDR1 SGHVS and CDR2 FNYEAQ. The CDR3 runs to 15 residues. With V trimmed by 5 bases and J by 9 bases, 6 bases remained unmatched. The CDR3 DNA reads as TGTGCCAGCAGCCTCGGGACTAGCGGGAGTAGTGAGCAGTTCTTC. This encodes CASSLGTSGSSEQFF.

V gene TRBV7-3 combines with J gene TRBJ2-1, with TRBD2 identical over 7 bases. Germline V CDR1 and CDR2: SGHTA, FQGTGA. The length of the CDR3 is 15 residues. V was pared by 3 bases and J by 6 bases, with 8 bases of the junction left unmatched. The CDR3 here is CASSLASGQFNEQFF. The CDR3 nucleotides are TGTGCCAGCAGCTTGGCTAGCGGCCAGTTCAATGAGCAGTTCTTC.

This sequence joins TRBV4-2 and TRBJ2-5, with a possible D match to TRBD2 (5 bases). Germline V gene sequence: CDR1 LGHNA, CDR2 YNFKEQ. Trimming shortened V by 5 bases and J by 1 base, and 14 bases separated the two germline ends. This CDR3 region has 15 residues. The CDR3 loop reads CASSYTGIAQETQYF. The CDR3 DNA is TGTGCCAGCAGCTACACGGGGATAGCCCAAGAGACCCAGTACTTC.

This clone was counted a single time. This CDR3 is CASSQSTGVRGLSSYNSPLHF. DNA of the CDR3: TGCGCCAGCAGTCAATCGACCGGTGTCAGGGGGCTGAGCTCCTATAATTCACCCCTCCACTTT. The V and J genes are TRBV23-1 and TRBJ1-6; 8 bases fit TRBD1. TRBV23-1 is an open reading frame, and its role is uncertain. CDR3 length: 21 amino acids. V gave up 0 bases and J gave up 0 bases; unmatched junction bases: 13.

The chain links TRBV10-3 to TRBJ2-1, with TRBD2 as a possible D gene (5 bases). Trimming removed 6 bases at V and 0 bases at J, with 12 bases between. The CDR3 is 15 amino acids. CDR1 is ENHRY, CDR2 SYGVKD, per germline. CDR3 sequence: CAIRGARSSYNEQFF. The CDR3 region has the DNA TGTGCCATCAGGGGAGCGAGAAGCTCCTACAATGAGCAGTTCTTC.

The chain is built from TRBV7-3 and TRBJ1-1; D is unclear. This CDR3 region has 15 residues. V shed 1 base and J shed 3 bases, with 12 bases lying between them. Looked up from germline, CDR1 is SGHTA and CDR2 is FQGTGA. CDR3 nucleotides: TGTGCCAGCAGCTTAAACGGCCGGACCGACACTGAAGCTTTCTTT. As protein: CASSLNGRTDTEAFF.

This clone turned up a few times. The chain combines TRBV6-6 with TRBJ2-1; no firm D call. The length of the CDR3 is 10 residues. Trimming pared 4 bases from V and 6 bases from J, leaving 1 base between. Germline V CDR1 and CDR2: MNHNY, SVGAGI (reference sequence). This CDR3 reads CASSSNEQFF. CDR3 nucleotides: TGTGCCAGCAGTTCCAATGAGCAGTTCTTC.

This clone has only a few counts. The CDR3 bases are TGTGCCAGCAGCGTAGTTGACAGCTCCTACGAGCAGTACTTC. This codes for CASSVVDSSYEQYF. This rearrangement joins TRBV9 to TRBJ2-7; maybe TRBD1 (5 bases). Germline-derived CDR1 and CDR2 are SGDLS and YYNGEE. V dropped 0 bases and J dropped 0 bases, with 7 bases sitting between them. The CDR3 loop spans 14 amino acids.

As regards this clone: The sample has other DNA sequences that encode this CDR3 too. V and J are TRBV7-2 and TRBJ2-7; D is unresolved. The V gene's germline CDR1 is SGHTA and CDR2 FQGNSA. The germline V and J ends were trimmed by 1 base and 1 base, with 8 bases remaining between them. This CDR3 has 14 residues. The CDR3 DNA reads TGTGCCAGCAGCTTAGGCGGCAGATCCTACGAGCAGTACTTC. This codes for CASSLGGRSYEQYF.

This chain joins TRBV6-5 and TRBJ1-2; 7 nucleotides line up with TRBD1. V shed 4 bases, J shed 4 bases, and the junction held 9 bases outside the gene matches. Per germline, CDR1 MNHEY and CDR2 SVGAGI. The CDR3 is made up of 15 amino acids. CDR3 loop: CASSSYRGASYGYTF. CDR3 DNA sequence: TGTGCCAGCAGTTCTTACAGGGGAGCAAGCTATGGCTACACCTTC.

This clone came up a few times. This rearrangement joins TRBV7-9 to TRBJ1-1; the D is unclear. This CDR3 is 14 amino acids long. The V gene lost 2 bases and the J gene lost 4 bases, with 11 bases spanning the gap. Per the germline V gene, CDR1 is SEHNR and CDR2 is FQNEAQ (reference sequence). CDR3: CASSLSSTATEAFF. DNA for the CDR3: TGTGCCAGCAGCTTATCCTCGACTGCCACTGAAGCTTTCTTT. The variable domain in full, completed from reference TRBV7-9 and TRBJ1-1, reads DTGVSQNPRHKITKRGQNVTFRCDPISEHNRLYWYRQTLGQGPEFLTYFQNEAQLEKSRLLSDRFSAERPKGSFSTLEIQRTEQGDSAMYLCASSLSSTATEAFFGQGTRLTVV.

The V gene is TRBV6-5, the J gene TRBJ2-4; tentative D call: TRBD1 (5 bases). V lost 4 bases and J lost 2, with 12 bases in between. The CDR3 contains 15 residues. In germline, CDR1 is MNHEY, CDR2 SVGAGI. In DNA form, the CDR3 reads TGTGCCAGCAGTTCTCCGCAGGGAACCAAAAACATTCAGTACTTC. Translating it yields CASSSPQGTKNIQYF.

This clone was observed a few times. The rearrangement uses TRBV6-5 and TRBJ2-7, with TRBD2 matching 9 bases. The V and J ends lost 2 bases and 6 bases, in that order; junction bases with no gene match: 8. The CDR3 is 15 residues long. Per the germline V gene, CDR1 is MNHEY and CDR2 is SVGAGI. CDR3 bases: TGTGCCAGCAGTTACGTCAGCGGGAGGCTTGGCGAGCAGTACTTC. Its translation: CASSYVSGRLGEQYF.